This T cell receptor (beta chain) was sequenced during a study of blood T cell repertoires in COVID-19. Losses at the gene ends were 1 base for V and 6 bases for J; bases not matched to a gene: 3. Germline CDR1 SGHAT, CDR2 FQNNGV. CDR3 size: 15 residues. The data were produced by immunoSEQ multiplex PCR, yet TCRdb's version contains in-frame clones alone and is incomplete. The sample includes hundreds of thousands of clones, 80% of them seen just once. The source is a man younger than 40 with acute COVID-19. Material for sequencing was PBMCs or T cells enriched from blood (not recorded which). The chain links TRBV11-2 to TRBJ2-1; 10 nucleotides line up with TRBD2. In DNA form, the CDR3 reads TGTGCCAGCAGCTTAGGGCTAGCGGGGGTCAATGAGCAGTTCTTC. Protein product: CASSLGLAGVNEQFF. The variable domain in full, completed from reference TRBV11-2 and TRBJ2-1, reads EAGVAQSPRYKIIEKRQSVAFWCNPISGHATLYWYQQILGQGPKLLIQFQNNGVVDDSQLPKDRFSAERLKGVDSTLKIQPAKLEDSAVYLCASSLGLAGVNEQFFGPGTRLTVL.